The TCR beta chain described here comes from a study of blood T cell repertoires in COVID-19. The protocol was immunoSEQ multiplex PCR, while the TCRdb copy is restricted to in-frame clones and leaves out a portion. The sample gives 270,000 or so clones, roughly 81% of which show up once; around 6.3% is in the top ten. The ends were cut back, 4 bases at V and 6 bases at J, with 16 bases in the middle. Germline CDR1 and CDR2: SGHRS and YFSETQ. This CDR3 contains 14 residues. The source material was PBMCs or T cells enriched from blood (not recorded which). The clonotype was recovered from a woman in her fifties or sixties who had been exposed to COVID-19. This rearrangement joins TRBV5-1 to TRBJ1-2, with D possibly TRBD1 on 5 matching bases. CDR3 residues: CASSAFTGPNGYTF. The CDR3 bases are TGCGCCAGCAGCGCATTTACAGGTCCCAATGGCTACACCTTC.